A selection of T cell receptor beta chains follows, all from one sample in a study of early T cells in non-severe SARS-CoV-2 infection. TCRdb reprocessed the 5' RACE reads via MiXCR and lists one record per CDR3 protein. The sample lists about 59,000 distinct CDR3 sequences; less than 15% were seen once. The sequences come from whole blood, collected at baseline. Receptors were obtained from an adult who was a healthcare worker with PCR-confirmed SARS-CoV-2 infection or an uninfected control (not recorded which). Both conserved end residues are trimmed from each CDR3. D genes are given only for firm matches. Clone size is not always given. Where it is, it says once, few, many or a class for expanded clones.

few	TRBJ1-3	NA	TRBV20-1	SAVTGHGIGNTIY
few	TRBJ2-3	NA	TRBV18	ASSPTSRGTDTQY
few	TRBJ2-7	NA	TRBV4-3	ASSQEAQLGPTVEQY
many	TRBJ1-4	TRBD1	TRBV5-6	ASSYGTGYSQREKLF
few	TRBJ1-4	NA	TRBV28	ASAPPRVGEKLF
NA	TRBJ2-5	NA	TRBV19	ASSIGLGRQETQY
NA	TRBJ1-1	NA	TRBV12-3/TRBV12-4	ASSGGLAEAF
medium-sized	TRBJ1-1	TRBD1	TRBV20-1	SVGQGPNTEAF
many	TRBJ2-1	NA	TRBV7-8	ASSLPARPYNEQF
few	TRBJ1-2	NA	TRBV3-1	ASSLQTGGNYGYT
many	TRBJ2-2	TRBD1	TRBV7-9	ASSFGTGNTGELF
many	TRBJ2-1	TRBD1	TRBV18	ASSPTGIYNEQF
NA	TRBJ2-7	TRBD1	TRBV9	ASSVSPGQGAEQY
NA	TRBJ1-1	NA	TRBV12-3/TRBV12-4	ASRGPGSGAF
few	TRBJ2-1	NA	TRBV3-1	ASSQLLNEQF
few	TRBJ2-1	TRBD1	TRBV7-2	ASSPWTGNDEQF
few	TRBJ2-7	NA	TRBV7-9	ASSLLDSIYEQY
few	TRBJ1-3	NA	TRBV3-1	ASSQDLQAGSVSSGNTIY
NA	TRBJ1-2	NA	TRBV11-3	ASSPPQGGGYT
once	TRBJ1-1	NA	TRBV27	ASSLMGEATEAF
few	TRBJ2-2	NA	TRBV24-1	ATSDPKMNTGELF
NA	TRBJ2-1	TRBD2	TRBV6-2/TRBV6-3	ASSEERGGSNEQF
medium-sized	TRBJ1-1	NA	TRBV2	ASSTGGMNTEAF
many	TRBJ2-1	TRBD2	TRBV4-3	ASSQEGLAGFSYNEQF
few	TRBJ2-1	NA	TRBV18	ASSPENSLGNEQF
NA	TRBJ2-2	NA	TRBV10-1	ASSESGPGPGRLNTGELF
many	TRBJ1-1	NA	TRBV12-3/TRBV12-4	ASRPGNTEAF
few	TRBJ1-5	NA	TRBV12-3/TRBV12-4	ASSLREGTNQPQH
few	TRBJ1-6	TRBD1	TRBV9	ASSVGQGDTSPLH
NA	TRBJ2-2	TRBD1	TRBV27	ASSLSSGQGKTGELF
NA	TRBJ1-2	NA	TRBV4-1	ASSQEQGRGWVDYGYT
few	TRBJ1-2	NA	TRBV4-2	ASSPARRRAGGYT
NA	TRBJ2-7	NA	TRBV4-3	ASSQEGPGYEQY
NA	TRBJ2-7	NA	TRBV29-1	SVEGKSYEQY
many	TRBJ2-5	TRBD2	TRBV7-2	ASSLGGAGQETQY
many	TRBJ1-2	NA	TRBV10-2	ASTATTPGGYT
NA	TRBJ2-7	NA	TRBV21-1	ASSNFLAFPYEQY
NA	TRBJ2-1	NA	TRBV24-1	ATSVRGGGGQRGINEQF
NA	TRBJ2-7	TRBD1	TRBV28	ASSSPGTGGYEQY
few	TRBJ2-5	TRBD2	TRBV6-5	ASSLSLAGGLQETQY
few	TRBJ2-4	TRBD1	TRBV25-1	ASSGSTGVQNIQY
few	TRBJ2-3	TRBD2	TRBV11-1	ASSPGAGGTDTQY
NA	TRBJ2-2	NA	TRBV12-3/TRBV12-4	ASSLGGAHTGELF